The 21 T cell receptor beta chains below come from one sample, sequenced in a study of human T cells and chemical hapten exposure. MiXCR was run by TCRdb on the RACE reads, yielding one entry per CDR3 protein. The sample shows about 290,000 distinct CDR3 sequences, around 7% of them seen only once. The time point was: pre-sensitization, week 0. Treatment here: therapeutic diphenylcyclopropenone sensitization with weekly scalp DPC. Sequenced here: whole blood, sampled in connection with sensitization to the hapten diphenylcyclopropenone (DPC). These receptors were taken from a man between 18 and 29 years old with alopecia areata. Some clones in this sample may be carry-over from other donors' samples.

This clonotype came up many times. The genes are TRBV5-1 and TRBJ2-1; D tentatively fits TRBD1 or TRBD2 (5 bases each). Germline CDR1 is SGHRS and CDR2 is YFSETQ. V lost 4 bases, J lost 9 bases, and 11 bases lay in between. The CDR3 is 12 residues long. CDR3 loop: CASSITGTEQFF. The CDR3 region has the DNA TGCGCCAGCAGCATTACCGGGACTGAGCAGTTCTTC.

The chain employs TRBV4-1 and TRBJ1-1; D is unresolved. V was shortened by 4 bases and J by 0 bases, with 6 bases between the two germline ends. Germline V gives CDR1 MGHRA, CDR2 YSYEKL. This CDR3 has 13 residues. The CDR3 reads CASSPRLNTEAFF. CDR3 sequence (DNA): TGCGCCAGCAGCCCAAGATTGAACACTGAAGCTTTCTTT.

In this sample, this clonotype turned up many times. This chain links TRBV29-1 with TRBJ1-2, with D possibly being TRBD1 (5 bases). Germline values: CDR1 SQVTM, CDR2 ANQGSEA. This CDR3 region has 12 residues. Deletions cut 6 bases from V and 12 bases from J, with 20 bases between. CDR3 in amino acids: CSVTMRDGIHTF. Here the CDR3 DNA reads TGCAGCGTGACCATGAGGGACGGTATCCACACCTTC. Filled out from reference TRBV29-1 and TRBJ1-2, the complete variable domain reads SAVISQKPSRDICQRGTSLTIQCQVDSQVTMMFWYRQQPGQSLTLIATANQGSEATYESGFVIDKFPISRPNLTFSTLTVSNMSPEDSSIYLCSVTMRDGIHTFGSGTRLTVV.

This clonotype was observed a handful of times. The rearrangement joins TRBV7-2 to TRBJ2-3; no definite D call. Trimming stripped 5 bases from V and 4 bases from J, with 10 bases between. This CDR3 has 13 amino acids. Germline V gene lookup returns CDR1 SGHTA and CDR2 FQGNSA. Here the CDR3 reads CASSQPPSDTQYF. As DNA, the CDR3 is TGTGCCAGCAGCCAACCCCCCTCAGATACGCAGTATTTT.

This clonotype was seen ten or more times. V usage is TRBV15 and J usage is TRBJ2-1; D uncertain. The germline V gene encodes CDR1 LNHNV and CDR2 YYDKDF (reference sequence). The CDR3 runs to 14 residues. V dropped 3 bases and J dropped 7 bases, with 13 bases sitting between them. In nucleotides, the CDR3 is TGTGCCACCAGCAGTCTGGAAACGGAGAATGAGCAGTTCTTC. Amino acids: CATSSLETENEQFF.

This clonotype has more than one count but fewer than ten. This chain joins TRBV20-1 and TRBJ2-5; D possibly uses TRBD1 or TRBD2 (5 bases each). Trimming took off 6 bases at V and 4 bases at J, with 15 bases between the two ends. The CDR3 covers 13 residues. Germline V lookup: CDR1 DFQATT, CDR2 SNEGSKA (reference sequence). The CDR3 bases are TGCAGTGCCCTACAGGACTCCGCAGAGACCCAGTACTTC. Its translation: CSALQDSAETQYF.

This clonotype has just a few counts. J is TRBJ1-1 and V is TRBV18, with 7 bases matching TRBD1. The V segment lost 4 bases and the J segment 1 base; nucleotides outside the gene matches: 3. The CDR3 length is 14 residues. CDR1 KGHSH and CDR2 LQKENI come from the germline V gene. The CDR3 nucleotides are TGTGCCAGCTCACGGAGGACAGGGAACACTGAAGCTTTCTTT. This gives the protein CASSRRTGNTEAFF.

J is TRBJ2-1 and V is TRBV9, with D possibly being TRBD1 or TRBD2 (5 bases each). This CDR3 has 13 residues. The germline V and J ends were trimmed by 6 bases and 13 bases, with 20 bases remaining between them. Germline CDR1 reads SGDLS; CDR2 reads YYNGEE. The CDR3 is CASKGPVGAEQFF. CDR3 DNA sequence: TGTGCCAGCAAAGGCCCGGTCGGGGCCGAACAGTTCTTC.

This clonotype was counted at least ten times. The V gene is TRBV10-3, the J gene TRBJ1-6, with 10 bases that match TRBD1. CDR3 size: 16 residues. Per germline, CDR1 ENHRY and CDR2 SYGVKD. V lost 2 bases to trimming and J lost 7 bases; unmatched junction nucleotides: 5. The CDR3 DNA follows: TGTGCCATCAGTGAGGCCTCGGGACAGGGGAATTCACCCCTCCACTTT. Translated, it gives CAISEASGQGNSPLHF.

The chain has TRBV7-2 and TRBJ2-1; 7 bases agree with TRBD2. The V gene end was trimmed by 4 bases and the J gene end by 4 bases; junction bases not matched to a gene: 10. The CDR3 is 16 amino acids. Germline lookup yields CDR1 SGHTA and CDR2 FQGNSA. For the CDR3, the DNA is TGTGCCAGCAGCTCCCTCTTCGAGCGGGGTTACAATGAGCAGTTCTTC. Translating it yields CASSSLFERGYNEQFF.

This clonotype was counted ten times or more. The V and J genes are TRBV12-3 or TRBV12-4 and TRBJ2-6; the D gene is possibly TRBD2 (6 bases). V lost 6 bases, J lost 4 bases, and 10 bases lay in between. The CDR3 covers 14 residues. CDR3 sequence reads: CASSPRGGANVLTF. The CDR3 nucleotides read TGTGCCAGCAGCCCCCGGGGGGGGGCCAACGTCCTGACTTTC.

V usage is TRBV4-3 and J usage is TRBJ1-1; D ambiguous. The CDR3 runs 16 residues. Germline V gene lookup returns CDR1 LGHNA and CDR2 YSLEER. Trimming stripped 0 bases from V and 2 bases from J, with 13 bases between. The CDR3 loop is CASSQEYSPVNTEAFF. Here the CDR3 DNA reads TGCGCCAGCAGCCAAGAATATTCGCCCGTCAACACTGAAGCTTTCTTT.

Many counts were recorded for this clonotype. This chain links TRBV7-9 with TRBJ2-2, with unresolved D. The CDR3 totals 16 residues. Germline assignment: CDR1 SEHNR and CDR2 FQNEAQ (reference sequence). Trimming stripped 6 bases from V and 0 bases from J, with 14 bases between. The CDR3 DNA reads as TGTGCCAGCAGACACACTGGGGTTACGAACACCGGGGAGCTGTTTTTT. Protein sequence: CASRHTGVTNTGELFF. Variable domain in full (rest from reference TRBV7-9 and TRBJ2-2): DTGVSQNPRHKITKRGQNVTFRCDPISEHNRLYWYRQTLGQGPEFLTYFQNEAQLEKSRLLSDRFSAERPKGSFSTLEIQRTEQGDSAMYLCASRHTGVTNTGELFFGEGSRLTVL.

The chain links TRBV5-1 to TRBJ2-5; maybe TRBD2 (5 bases). Germline lookup yields CDR1 SGHRS and CDR2 YFSETQ. V shed 0 bases and J shed 5 bases, with 14 bases lying between them. The CDR3 runs to 15 residues. CDR3 bases: TGCGCCAGCAGCTTGGGAGGGTCCCCAAGGGAGACCCAGTACTTC. The encoded protein is CASSLGGSPRETQYF.

This clonotype was found a few times. The rearrangement links TRBV12-5 to TRBJ1-1; 10 nucleotides align to TRBD1. This CDR3 spans 16 amino acids. With V trimmed by 1 base and J by 3 bases, 5 bases remained unmatched. Germline CDR1 and CDR2: LGHNT and FRNRAP. The CDR3 DNA reads as TGTGCTAGTGGTTTGGGCCGGGACAGGGGAGACACTGAAGCTTTCTTT. It is translated as CASGLGRDRGDTEAFF.

This clonotype was found many times. J is TRBJ2-2 and V is TRBV12-5; 9 bases match TRBD1. Germline V gene data show CDR1 as LGHNT and CDR2 as FRNRAP. The CDR3 loop spans 15 amino acids. The trim removed 5 bases at V and 5 bases at J, leaving 6 bases unmatched. CDR3 in DNA: TGTGCTAGTGGTCCAGGGACAGGGATGACCGGGGAGCTGTTTTTT. Its protein product is CASGPGTGMTGELFF.

The chain joins TRBV7-3 to TRBJ2-5, with D unclear. The germline CDR1 and CDR2 sequences are SGHTA and FQGTGA. The ends were cut back, 5 bases at V and 0 bases at J, with 16 bases in the middle. The CDR3 is made up of 16 amino acids. The DNA for the CDR3 is TGTGCCAGCAGCCCCGGTATGCTCCGGTACCAAGAGACCCAGTACTTC. Translating gives CASSPGMLRYQETQYF.

This clonotype was detected ten times or more. V and J are TRBV5-4 and TRBJ2-2; D is unclear. V shed 5 bases and J shed 3 bases, with 11 bases lying between them. This CDR3 is 14 amino acids long. The germline V gene encodes CDR1 SGHNT and CDR2 YYREEE (reference sequence). The CDR3 sequence: CASRIDRDTGELFF. The CDR3, as DNA: TGTGCCAGCAGAATTGACCGGGACACCGGGGAGCTGTTTTTT.

The V and J genes are TRBV7-2 and TRBJ1-2, with 7 bases aligning to TRBD1. The trim removed 6 bases at V and 7 bases at J, leaving 8 bases unmatched. The length of the CDR3 is 13 residues. Looked up from germline, CDR1 is SGHTA and CDR2 is FQGNSA. In DNA form, the CDR3 reads TGTGCCAGCAGGTTGACAGGGAGGAGTGGCTACACCTTC. Its protein is CASRLTGRSGYTF.

This clonotype showed up many times. The V call is TRBV7-9, the J call TRBJ1-2; 11 positions agree with TRBD1. Unmatched junction bases numbered 8, after V lost 3 bases and J lost 5 bases. This CDR3 is 16 amino acids long. Germline lookup yields CDR1 SEHNR and CDR2 FQNEAQ (reference sequence). CDR3 in amino acids: CASSLTDRGRGYGYTF. CDR3 bases: TGTGCCAGCAGCTTGACGGACAGGGGGCGAGGGTATGGCTACACCTTC.

The genes are TRBV18 and TRBJ1-6, with 9 bases identical to TRBD1. The CDR3 has 17 amino acids. Germline CDR1 reads KGHSH; CDR2 reads LQKENI. The ends lost 1 base at V and 4 bases at J; junction bases unmatched: 5. The CDR3 nucleotides read TGTGCCAGCTCACCACGGGACAGGGCAGGGTATAATTCACCCCTCCACTTT. This gives the protein CASSPRDRAGYNSPLHF.